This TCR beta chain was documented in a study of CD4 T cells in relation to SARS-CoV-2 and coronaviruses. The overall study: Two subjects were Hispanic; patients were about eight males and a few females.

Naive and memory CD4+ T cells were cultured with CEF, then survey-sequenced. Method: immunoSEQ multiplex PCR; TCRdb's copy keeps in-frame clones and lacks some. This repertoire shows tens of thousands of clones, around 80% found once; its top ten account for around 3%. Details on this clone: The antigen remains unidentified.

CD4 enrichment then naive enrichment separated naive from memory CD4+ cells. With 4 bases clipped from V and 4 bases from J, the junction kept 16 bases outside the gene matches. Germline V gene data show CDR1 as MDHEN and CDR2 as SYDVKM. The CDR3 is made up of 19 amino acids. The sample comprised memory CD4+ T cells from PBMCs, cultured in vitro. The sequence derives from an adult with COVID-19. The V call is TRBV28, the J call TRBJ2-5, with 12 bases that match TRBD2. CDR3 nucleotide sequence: TGTGCCAGCAGTTCTCGAAGGCTAGCGGGAGGGATTCCCCGAGAGACCCAGTACTTC. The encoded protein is CASSSRRLAGGIPRETQYF.